The 7 T cell receptor beta chains below come from one sample, sequenced in a study of cytomegalovirus exposure and HLA in healthy donors (dated by TCRdb to about 2017). The library relied on the immunoSEQ multiplex PCR assay. A mixture of 60 forward primers for TCR Vbeta segments and 13 reverse primers for TCR Jbeta segments was used in the multiplex PCR. The table was pulled from immuneACCESS by TCRdb, which kept in-frame rearrangements only. Such tables lose some clones; where checked, under half of the loss comes from unresolved V genes, and the rest has no known cause. Within this sample are 120,000 or so clones, with 75% to 85% of them counted one time only. Of the sample, 1% falls within the top ten clones. Sequences were obtained from PBMCs. These receptors were obtained from a man between 40 and 49 years old in good health and CMV-seronegative.

V is TRBV28 and J is TRBJ2-3; 11 bases fit TRBD2. This CDR3 comprises 13 residues. The V segment lost 10 bases and the J segment 5 bases; nucleotides outside the gene matches: 5. Germline lookup yields CDR1 MDHEN and CDR2 SYDVKM. The CDR3 DNA is TGTGCCACTTTAGCGGGAGGGCAAGATACGCAGTATTTT. Amino acids: CATLAGGQDTQYF.

This rearrangement joins TRBV28 to TRBJ1-1; no firm D call. The CDR3 has 15 amino acids. CDR1 MDHEN and CDR2 SYDVKM come from the germline V gene. Trimming pared 1 base from V and 0 bases from J, leaving 9 bases between. The CDR3 here is CASSLSRHLNTEAFF. DNA of the CDR3: TGTGCCAGCAGTTTATCCAGGCACTTGAACACTGAAGCTTTCTTT.

This chain connects TRBV2 to TRBJ1-5, with TRBD1 matching 7 bases. Losses at the gene ends were 3 bases for V and 3 bases for J; bases not matched to a gene: 2. The germline CDR1 and CDR2 sequences are SNHLY and FYNNEI. The CDR3 loop spans 14 amino acids. The CDR3: CASSETGSNQPQHF. The CDR3 region has the DNA TGTGCCAGCAGTGAGACAGGGTCCAATCAGCCCCAGCATTTT.

The chain recombines TRBV19 with TRBJ2-1, with 10 bases lining up with TRBD2. The trim removed 1 base at V and 7 bases at J, leaving 4 bases unmatched. Germline V gene data show CDR1 as LNHDA and CDR2 as SQIVND (reference sequence). The CDR3 is 15 amino acids. The chain's CDR3 is CASSIVLAGRNEQFF. The CDR3, as DNA: TGTGCCAGTAGTATAGTACTAGCGGGAAGAAATGAGCAGTTCTTC.

This chain links TRBV7-9 with TRBJ1-6; no clear D gene. CDR1 SEHNR and CDR2 FQNEAQ come from the germline V gene (reference sequence). V was trimmed by 1 base and J by 8 bases, leaving 12 bases between them. This CDR3 spans 15 amino acids. The CDR3 nucleotides read TGTGCCAGCAGCTTAGGGTTAGGGAGGGATTCACCCCTCCACTTT. Translating gives CASSLGLGRDSPLHF.

This clone occurred a few times. V is TRBV2 and J is TRBJ1-2; a possible D gene is TRBD1 (5 bases). Per the germline V gene, CDR1 is SNHLY and CDR2 is FYNNEI. The V end was cut by 0 bases, the J end by 4 bases, with 9 bases between. The CDR3 is 14 amino acids. This chain's CDR3 is CASSEARASYGYTF. The CDR3 nucleotides are TGTGCCAGCAGTGAAGCCAGGGCAAGCTATGGCTACACCTTC.

The chain links TRBV15 to TRBJ1-4; D unclear. The CDR3 contains 16 residues. The V end lost 0 bases, the J end lost 4 bases, and 12 bases lay between the germline ends. Germline V gene sequence: CDR1 LNHNV, CDR2 YYDKDF (reference sequence). CDR3 in amino acids: CATSRDARSNNEKLFF. The CDR3 DNA reads as TGTGCCACCAGCAGAGATGCGAGGAGCAATAATGAAAAACTGTTTTTT.